The 20 T cell receptor beta chains presented below share a single source sample, sequenced in a study of blood T cell repertoires in COVID-19. The repertoire was sequenced with immunoSEQ multiplex PCR; TCRdb's copy has only in-frame clones and lacks some. The repertoire consists of 150,000 to 200,000 clones, with 86% occurring once and the leading ten covering roughly 3.3%. Source material: peripheral blood. All receptors derive from a man aged 65 to 85 with acute or convalescent COVID-19.

This chain connects TRBV7-8 to TRBJ1-5, with D hard to call. The germline gives CDR1 SGHVS, CDR2 FQNEAQ. V was cut by 3 bases and J by 4 bases, with 10 bases left in between. The CDR3 has 14 residues. The CDR3 loop is CASSFGARNQPQHF. Written as DNA, the CDR3 is TGTGCCAGCAGCTTCGGAGCTAGAAATCAGCCCCAGCATTTT.

The V call is TRBV19, the J call TRBJ1-2; D is unclear. Per germline, CDR1 LNHDA and CDR2 SQIVND (reference sequence). The CDR3 length is 15 residues. Trimming cost V 1 base and J 0 bases, with 9 bases left between them. CDR3 DNA sequence: TGTGCCAGTAGTATAGGATCAGGCTCTAACTATGGCTACACCTTC. As protein: CASSIGSGSNYGYTF.

This rearrangement joins TRBV7-3 to TRBJ2-5; 10 bases align to TRBD2. There are 16 residues in the CDR3. Germline assignment: CDR1 SGHTA and CDR2 FQGTGA. V trimming: 5 bases; J trimming: 4 bases; junction bases outside the gene matches: 10. CDR3 in DNA: TGTGCCAGCAGCCTTCCGAGCGGGGGGGCCGGAGAGACCCAGTACTTC. It codes for CASSLPSGGAGETQYF. The entire variable domain, with the rest obtained from reference TRBV7-3 and TRBJ2-5, is as follows: GAGVSQTPSNKVTEKGKYVELRCDPISGHTALYWYRQSLGQGPEFLIYFQGTGAADDSGLPNDRFFAVRPEGSVSTLKIQRTERGDSAVYLCASSLPSGGAGETQYFGPGTRLLVL.

This chain connects TRBV2 to TRBJ2-7; 7 bases match TRBD1. Germline CDR1 reads SNHLY; CDR2 reads FYNNEI. After removal of 6 bases from V and 1 base from J, the junction contained 6 bases not matched to a gene. CDR3 length equals 14 residues. CDR3 loop: CASSSRDRSYEQYF. The CDR3 region has the DNA TGTGCCAGCAGCTCCCGGGACAGATCCTACGAGCAGTACTTC.

This clone was recorded a few times. The chain uses TRBV15 and TRBJ2-7, with 10 bases identical to TRBD2. After removal of 3 bases from V and 2 bases from J, the junction contained 10 bases not matched to a gene. Germline loops: CDR1 LNHNV, CDR2 YYDKDF (reference sequence). The CDR3 has 17 residues. The CDR3 coding sequence is TGTGCCACCAGCAGGAAACCGGGACTAGCGCTAACCTACGAGCAGTACTTC. Translating gives CATSRKPGLALTYEQYF.

The chain combines TRBV6-6 with TRBJ2-5, with D possibly matching TRBD2 (6 bases). V gave up 5 bases and J gave up 1 base, with 11 bases separating them. CDR3 length equals 14 residues. Per germline, CDR1 MNHNY and CDR2 SVGAGI (reference sequence). In DNA form, the CDR3 reads TGTGCCAGCAGTAGAGACGGGGGCCAAGAGACCCAGTACTTC. It yields the protein CASSRDGGQETQYF.

The rearrangement joins TRBV4-3 to TRBJ2-1; possibly TRBD2 for D (6 bases). CDR3 length: 17 amino acids. V gave up 1 base and J gave up 0 bases, with 13 bases separating them. The V gene's germline CDR1 is LGHNA and CDR2 YSLEER. The CDR3, as DNA: TGCGCCAGCAGCCAAGCTCTACTCGGGAGCTCCTACAATGAGCAGTTCTTC. Protein: CASSQALLGSSYNEQFF.

CDR3 sequence (DNA): TGTGCCAGCAGTGGCCAGATCTATGGCTACACCTTC. Residues: CASSGQIYGYTF. V is TRBV28 and J is TRBJ1-2; the D is unclear. Germline CDR1 MDHEN, CDR2 SYDVKM. V was cut by 5 bases and J by 4 bases, with 8 bases left in between. CDR3 size: 12 residues.

The chain has TRBV5-1 and TRBJ2-3, with 10 bases lining up with TRBD2. The CDR3 has 16 residues. CDR1 is SGHRS and CDR2 is YFSETQ in the germline V gene. V lost 4 bases to trimming and J lost 0 bases; unmatched junction nucleotides: 5. In nucleotides, the CDR3 is TGCGCCAGCAGCCTCGGACTAGCGGAGAGCACAGATACGCAGTATTTT. Its protein product is CASSLGLAESTDTQYF.

The rearrangement joins TRBV5-1 to TRBJ2-7; 7 bases match TRBD1. Germline loops: CDR1 SGHRS, CDR2 YFSETQ. After removal of 0 bases from V and 0 bases from J, the junction contained 6 bases not matched to a gene. The CDR3 contains 16 residues. CDR3 amino acids: CASSLGETGLSYEQYF. CDR3 in DNA: TGCGCCAGCAGCTTGGGGGAGACAGGGCTCTCCTACGAGCAGTACTTC.

This rearrangement joins TRBV5-4 to TRBJ1-2; TRBD1 agrees at 7 bases. Germline-derived CDR1 and CDR2 are SGHNT and YYREEE (reference sequence). V trimming: 4 bases; J trimming: 6 bases; junction bases outside the gene matches: 6. There are 13 residues in the CDR3. The DNA for the CDR3 is TGTGCCAGCAGCCCCAGGGGGATAGATGGCTACACCTTC. It yields the protein CASSPRGIDGYTF.

This chain uses TRBV5-1 with TRBJ2-2; 14 bases are a match to TRBD2. Germline V gene sequence: CDR1 SGHRS, CDR2 YFSETQ. CDR3 size: 18 residues. Trimming took 0 bases from V and 3 from J; bases not matched to a gene: 4. This CDR3 is CASSLDRTSGGYTGELFF. CDR3 coding DNA: TGCGCCAGCAGCTTGGATCGGACTAGCGGGGGGTACACCGGGGAGCTGTTTTTT.

The gene calls are TRBV11-2 and TRBJ1-5, with 8 bases that match TRBD1. The germline CDR1 and CDR2 sequences are SGHAT and FQNNGV. The CDR3 is made up of 17 amino acids. J was trimmed by 6 bases and V by 0 bases; bases with no gene match: 10. The CDR3 nucleotides read TGTGCCAGCAGCTTAGATACTCCGACAGGGGCCGGTCAGCCCCAGCATTTT. This sequence encodes CASSLDTPTGAGQPQHF.

The rearrangement uses TRBV5-6 and TRBJ1-4; 12 nucleotides align to TRBD1. J was trimmed by 8 bases and V by 4 bases; bases with no gene match: 3. Germline lookup yields CDR1 SGHDT and CDR2 YYEEEE. This CDR3 contains 14 residues. CDR3 region: CASSRDRGQEKLFF. The CDR3 DNA is TGTGCCAGCAGCCGGGACAGGGGGCAAGAAAAACTGTTTTTT.

This sequence joins TRBV9 and TRBJ2-5; perhaps TRBD1 as D (5 bases). The germline V and J ends were trimmed by 0 bases and 1 base, with 13 bases remaining between them. The CDR3 sequence is 16 residues long. The V gene's germline CDR1 is SGDLS and CDR2 YYNGEE. The CDR3 sequence is CASSVDPRQFQETQYF. In DNA form, the CDR3 reads TGTGCCAGCAGCGTAGACCCTCGACAGTTCCAAGAGACCCAGTACTTC.

The V gene is TRBV4-3, the J gene TRBJ2-7, with TRBD1 matching over 7 bases. V was clipped by 4 bases and J by 7 bases; unmatched bases: 13. The germline V gene encodes CDR1 LGHNA and CDR2 YSLEER. The CDR3 loop spans 15 amino acids. The CDR3 sequence: CASSLSPRGRDEQYF. In DNA form, the CDR3 reads TGCGCCAGCAGCCTAAGTCCCAGGGGGAGAGATGAGCAGTACTTC.

The rearrangement joins TRBV5-1 to TRBJ2-7; D is perhaps TRBD1 (5 bases). The CDR3 length is 14 residues. The ends were cut back, 4 bases at V and 1 base at J, with 12 bases in the middle. Germline V gene sequence: CDR1 SGHRS, CDR2 YFSETQ. CDR3 bases: TGCGCCAGCAGCGCCACAGGTACTTCCTACGAGCAGTACTTC. Translating gives CASSATGTSYEQYF.

The chain joins TRBV18 to TRBJ2-5; D possibly corresponds to TRBD2 (6 bases). This CDR3 spans 13 amino acids. Germline values: CDR1 KGHSH, CDR2 LQKENI. V dropped 2 bases and J dropped 3 bases, with 7 bases sitting between them. The CDR3 is CASSPGGKETQYF. CDR3 coding DNA: TGTGCCAGCTCACCAGGGGGGAAAGAGACCCAGTACTTC.

The CDR3 region has the DNA TGTGCCAGCAGCTCGACCGGACTAGCGGGGGTGGATACGCAGTATTTT. It yields the protein CASSSTGLAGVDTQYF. The V call is TRBV7-2, the J call TRBJ2-3; 13 nucleotides agree with TRBD2. Germline V gene lookup returns CDR1 SGHTA and CDR2 FQGNSA. The CDR3 consists of 16 residues. Trimming took 4 bases from V and 6 from J; bases not matched to a gene: 7.

DNA for the CDR3: TGTGCCAGTAGTGGGCCTGCGTGGCAGGGTGGCTACGAGCAGTACTTC. Translated: CASSGPAWQGGYEQYF. The chain employs TRBV19 and TRBJ2-7, with D maybe TRBD1 (5 bases). V lost 5 bases and J lost 3, with 20 bases in between. This CDR3 has 16 residues. Germline lookup yields CDR1 LNHDA and CDR2 SQIVND (reference sequence).